These T cell receptor beta chains were read from a single sample in a study of T-cell memory formation after mild COVID-19. TCRdb re-analysed the 5' RACE reads in MiXCR, keeping a single row per CDR3 protein. In the table there are around 310,000 distinct CDR3 sequences, more than 13% of which are singletons. Sequencing was carried out using PBMCs or a T cell subset sorted from them (not recorded which). The receptor set was obtained from a young man who had mild COVID-19 (a few samples of this study predate the infection). Cell type and time point are not known. Both conserved end residues are part of each CDR3. A D gene is named only where the DNA matches it firmly. Clone size is not always given. Where it is, it says once, few, many or a class for expanded clones.

clone_size | j_call | v_call | d_call | cdr3_aa | cdr3_nt
few | TRBJ2-5 | TRBV10-1 | TRBD1 | CASSVGTAQETQYF | TGCGCCAGCAGTGTTGGGACAGCACAAGAGACCCAGTACTTC
. | TRBJ2-1 | TRBV2 | TRBD2 | CASTENLAGDNEQFF | TGTGCCAGCACCGAGAATCTAGCGGGGGACAATGAGCAGTTCTTC
. | TRBJ2-1 | TRBV4-1 | TRBD2 | CASSQELAGSSYNEQFF | TGCGCCAGCAGCCAAGAGCTAGCGGGGAGCTCCTACAATGAGCAGTTCTTC
. | TRBJ2-4 | TRBV6-1 | . | CASNSGTTLDLAKNIQYF | TGTGCCAGCAATTCCGGGACAACTCTGGACCTAGCCAAAAACATTCAGTACTTC
. | TRBJ2-2 | TRBV6-1 | TRBD2 | CASSMTSETGELFF | TGTGCCAGCAGTATGACTAGCGAGACCGGGGAGCTGTTTTTT
few | TRBJ1-1 | TRBV5-1 | . | CASSLQGQGTEAFF | TGCGCCAGCAGCTTACAGGGTCAAGGCACTGAAGCTTTCTTT
. | TRBJ1-1 | TRBV5-4 | . | CASSLEAKVLSEAFF | TGTGCCAGCAGCTTGGAGGCGAAGGTTTTGAGTGAAGCTTTCTTT
. | TRBJ2-7 | TRBV15 | . | CATSRENRRTHEQYF | TGTGCCACCAGCAGAGAAAATAGAAGGACCCACGAGCAGTACTTC
. | TRBJ2-7 | TRBV2 | . | CASCAQAISYEQYF | TGTGCCAGCTGTGCCCAGGCGATCTCCTACGAGCAGTACTTC
. | TRBJ2-1 | TRBV5-1 | . | CASSSLQALTNNEQFF | TGCGCCAGCAGCTCGCTCCAGGCCCTGACAAACAATGAGCAGTTCTTC
. | TRBJ2-2 | TRBV7-8 | TRBD1 | CASSLDRVGELFF | TGTGCCAGCAGCTTGGACAGGGTCGGGGAGCTGTTTTTT
few | TRBJ2-1 | TRBV5-4 | . | CASSSVGDEQFF | TGTGCCAGCAGCTCCGTGGGCGATGAGCAGTTCTTC
few | TRBJ2-5 | TRBV2 | . | CAISVDSLGETQYF | TGTGCCATCTCGGTTGACTCTCTGGGGGAGACCCAGTACTTC
few | TRBJ1-3 | TRBV7-9 | . | CAGELGRKSGNTIYF | TGTGCCGGAGAACTCGGGCGAAAGTCTGGAAACACCATATATTTT
. | TRBJ1-2 | TRBV6-4 | . | CASSQGRGYGYTF | TGTGCCAGTAGCCAGGGTCGAGGCTATGGCTACACCTTC
. | TRBJ2-5 | TRBV7-2 | TRBD2 | CASSFGGALETQYF | TGTGCCAGCAGCTTCGGGGGGGCCCTCGAGACCCAGTACTTC
few | TRBJ1-5 | TRBV6-5 | TRBD1 | CASSYYRGQGPQHF | TGTGCCAGCAGTTACTACAGGGGTCAGGGGCCCCAGCATTTT
. | TRBJ1-5 | TRBV6-2/TRBV6-3 | . | CASSGPHQPQHF | TGTGCCAGCAGCGGGCCACATCAGCCCCAGCATTTT
. | TRBJ2-4 | TRBV11-2 | . | CASRPRPRLGAKNIQYF | TGTGCCAGCAGACCCCGACCGAGATTAGGAGCCAAAAACATTCAGTACTTC
. | TRBJ1-1 | TRBV5-1 | . | CASSLATGGGGTEAFF | TGCGCCAGCAGCTTGGCCACGGGGGGCGGTGGCACTGAAGCTTTCTTT
few | TRBJ2-1 | TRBV7-2 | . | CASSLDPAGVGSDEQFF | TGTGCCAGCAGCTTAGATCCCGCAGGGGTGGGTAGCGATGAGCAGTTCTTC
few | TRBJ2-1 | TRBV6-4 | TRBD1 | CASSDSAGGFVQFF | TGTGCCAGCAGTGACTCGGCAGGGGGCTTCGTGCAGTTCTTC
many | TRBJ2-5 | TRBV5-1 | . | CASSPGGYQETQYF | TGCGCCAGCAGCCCCGGCGGATACCAAGAGACCCAGTACTTC
. | TRBJ2-3 | TRBV9 | TRBD2 | CASSRTSADTQYF | TGTGCCAGCAGCCGAACTAGCGCAGATACGCAGTATTTT
many | TRBJ2-2 | TRBV5-5 | . | CASSLAGRTGELFF | TGTGCCAGCAGCTTGGCCGGGCGCACCGGGGAGCTGTTTTTT
. | TRBJ2-3 | TRBV5-1 | TRBD2 | CASSASPTSGENTQYF | TGCGCCAGCAGCGCAAGTCCGACTAGCGGGGAAAATACGCAGTATTTT
few | TRBJ1-6 | TRBV4-2 | . | CASSQVLAGEFAYNSPLHF | TGTGCCAGCAGCCAAGTGCTGGCAGGGGAGTTCGCCTATAATTCACCCCTCCACTTT
many | TRBJ2-3 | TRBV12-3/TRBV12-4 | . | CASSPHPAADTQYF | TGTGCCAGCAGTCCCCACCCCGCGGCAGATACGCAGTATTTT
. | TRBJ2-4 | TRBV9 | TRBD1 | CASSAGTGVGIQYF | TGTGCCAGCAGCGCCGGGACAGGGGTTGGCATTCAGTACTTC
. | TRBJ1-1 | TRBV5-1 | . | CASSPEPSRGAGTEAFF | TGCGCCAGCAGCCCAGAACCTTCGAGGGGGGCTGGCACTGAAGCTTTCTTT
. | TRBJ2-5 | TRBV4-2 | . | CASSQEGQETQYF | TGTGCCAGCAGCCAAGAGGGGCAAGAGACCCAGTACTTC
. | TRBJ1-1 | TRBV6-2/TRBV6-3 | . | CAITGWGMNTEAFF | TGTGCCATAACCGGATGGGGGATGAACACTGAAGCTTTCTTT
. | TRBJ1-2 | TRBV7-2 | . | CASSLTNPHWAGYTF | TGTGCCAGCAGCTTAACCAATCCCCATTGGGCGGGCTACACCTTC
. | TRBJ1-1 | TRBV9 | . | CASSSPGGEAFF | TGTGCCAGCAGCTCCCCCGGGGGGGAAGCTTTCTTT
. | TRBJ2-1 | TRBV7-2 | TRBD2 | CASSLVPGLAGVFNEQFF | TGTGCCAGCAGCTTAGTCCCGGGACTAGCGGGGGTCTTCAATGAGCAGTTCTTC
. | TRBJ2-5 | TRBV5-1 | . | CASSLADETQYF | TGCGCCAGCAGCTTGGCAGACGAGACCCAGTACTTC
. | TRBJ1-5 | TRBV15 | . | CATSRDRAGNQPQHF | TGTGCCACCAGCAGAGATCGGGCAGGGAATCAGCCCCAGCATTTT
few | TRBJ2-5 | TRBV3-1 | TRBD2 | CASSQEENLRLAGETQYF | TGTGCCAGCAGCCAAGAAGAGAACCTAAGACTAGCGGGAGAGACCCAGTACTTC
few | TRBJ1-2 | TRBV6-5 | . | CASSYRAEHYGYTF | TGTGCCAGCAGTTACCGGGCAGAACACTATGGCTACACCTTC
. | TRBJ1-3 | TRBV5-1 | . | CASSLLSGLKENGNTIYF | TGCGCCAGCAGCTTGTTATCGGGATTGAAGGAAAACGGAAACACCATATATTTT
few | TRBJ1-2 | TRBV7-9 | . | CASSSTGITFF | TGTGCCAGCAGCTCTACAGGGATAACTTTCTTC
. | TRBJ1-2 | TRBV4-1 | . | CASSHPTGEISGYTF | TGCGCCAGCAGCCATCCCACGGGCGAGATCTCTGGCTACACCTTC